A single sample gave rise to the 25 T cell receptor beta chains below, sequenced in a study of sequential checkpoint blockade in melanoma. Measured with immunoSEQ multiplex PCR; TCRdb has only the in-frame clones, and not every one. Among approximately 40,000 clones, just over 85% were seen once, and the ten largest hold approximately 12%. Treatment: randomized to nivolumab then ipilimumab (arm A) or the reverse (arm B). Material: CD8+ T cells sorted from blood (inferred from file names), obtained from a patient given nivolumab and ipilimumab in sequence. All receptors derive from a human donor with melanoma.

CDR3 coding DNA: TGCGCCAGCAGCCCCCAGAGAGGGAACAATGAGCAGTTCTTC. The encoded protein is CASSPQRGNNEQFF. The gene calls are TRBV4-1 and TRBJ2-1; tentative D call: TRBD2 (5 bases). V lost 4 bases to trimming and J lost 5 bases, with 12 bases between them. The CDR3 has 14 residues. Germline loops: CDR1 MGHRA, CDR2 YSYEKL.

The chain recombines TRBV7-9 with TRBJ2-5, with 11 bases aligning to TRBD1. Germline CDR1 reads SEHNR; CDR2 reads FQNEAQ (reference sequence). The junction had 5 bases not matched to a gene; V was cut back by 3 bases and J by 5 bases. The CDR3 has 15 amino acids. Written as DNA, the CDR3 is TGTGCCAGCAGCTTCAGGGGACAGGGGGTGGAGACCCAGTACTTC. It translates to CASSFRGQGVETQYF. Using reference TRBV7-9 and TRBJ2-5 for the parts outside the CDR3, the full variable domain is DTGVSQNPRHKITKRGQNVTFRCDPISEHNRLYWYRQTLGQGPEFLTYFQNEAQLEKSRLLSDRFSAERPKGSFSTLEIQRTEQGDSAMYLCASSFRGQGVETQYFGPGTRLLVL.

The rearrangement links TRBV11-2 to TRBJ2-7; the D gene is possibly TRBD2 (6 bases). CDR3 size: 15 residues. Per the germline V gene, CDR1 is SGHAT and CDR2 is FQNNGV. Trimming cost V 1 base and J 0 bases, with 10 bases left between them. The CDR3 DNA reads as TGTGCCAGCAGCTTAGGGGCTAGCGTCTCCTACGAGCAGTACTTC. Encoded protein: CASSLGASVSYEQYF.

This clone was detected a few times. This sequence joins TRBV5-7 and TRBJ2-1, with TRBD1 identical over 8 bases. TRBV5-7 is identified as an open reading frame with a role that is uncertain. The CDR3 is 17 residues long. V shed 3 bases and J 1 base; nucleotides not matched to a gene: 9. CDR3 in amino acids: CASSYGTGCSSYNEQFF. CDR3 DNA: TGTGCCAGCAGCTATGGGACAGGCTGTTCTTCCTACAATGAGCAGTTCTTC.

This chain uses TRBV7-9 with TRBJ2-3; 9 nucleotides line up with TRBD1. CDR3 size: 17 residues. Germline-derived CDR1 and CDR2 are SEHNR and FQNEAQ (reference sequence). V was pared by 1 base and J by 1 base, with 6 bases of the junction left unmatched. The CDR3 is CASSLGVRDRGTDTQYF. As DNA, the CDR3 is TGTGCCAGCAGCTTAGGGGTCCGGGACAGGGGCACAGATACGCAGTATTTT.

The chain is built from TRBV4-1 and TRBJ2-2; D is perhaps TRBD2 (5 bases). Trimming took off 2 bases at V and 6 bases at J, with 7 bases between the two ends. The V gene's germline CDR1 is MGHRA and CDR2 YSYEKL. The CDR3 loop spans 13 amino acids. The CDR3 DNA reads TGCGCCAGCAGCCAACGGGGTGCCGGGGAGCTGTTTTTT. Translating gives CASSQRGAGELFF.

The J gene is TRBJ2-1, the V gene TRBV6-4; 7 bases are shared with TRBD2. The CDR3 has 16 amino acids. The germline V gene has CDR1 MRHNA and CDR2 SNTAGT. V dropped 0 bases and J dropped 8; count of bases not matched to a gene: 10. The CDR3: CASSDSSSRESHEQFF. CDR3 in DNA: TGTGCCAGCAGTGACTCGTCCTCGCGGGAGTCTCATGAGCAGTTCTTC.

This chain connects TRBV2 to TRBJ2-7, with 10 bases fitting TRBD2. The germline CDR1 and CDR2 sequences are SNHLY and FYNNEI. The length of the CDR3 is 13 residues. V gave up 6 bases and J gave up 3 bases; unmatched junction bases: 2. DNA of the CDR3: TGTGCCAGCAGACTAGCGGGACTCTACGAGCAGTACGTC. This codes for CASRLAGLYEQYV.

The V call is TRBV2, the J call TRBJ1-1, with 10 bases aligning to TRBD1. The germline V gene encodes CDR1 SNHLY and CDR2 FYNNEI. The CDR3 covers 16 residues. V lost 6 bases, J lost 6 bases, and 13 bases stayed unmatched. This chain's CDR3 is CASRSGTGARRAEAFF. CDR3 bases: TGTGCCAGCAGGTCCGGGACAGGGGCGAGAAGGGCTGAAGCTTTCTTT.

This clone occurred once. The rearrangement uses TRBV11-2 and TRBJ2-7; tentative D call: TRBD2 (5 bases). The germline V and J ends were trimmed by 2 bases and 2 bases, with 13 bases remaining between them. The CDR3 has 15 residues. Germline V gene lookup returns CDR1 SGHAT and CDR2 FQNNGV. CDR3 in amino acids: CASSLLARGTYEQYV. As DNA, the CDR3 is TGTGCCAGCAGCTTATTGGCCCGGGGAACCTACGAGCAGTACGTC.

The V gene is TRBV30, the J gene TRBJ1-1, with D possibly matching TRBD1 (5 bases). The CDR3 runs 12 residues. Germline CDR1 and CDR2: GTSNPN and SVGIG (reference sequence). Trimming left V 3 bases short and J 5 bases short, with 10 bases between. CDR3 DNA sequence: TGTGCCTGGAGCATCGCAGGGACTGAAGCTTTCTTT. It translates to CAWSIAGTEAFF. The full variable domain, with the rest looked up from reference TRBV30 and TRBJ1-1, is SQTIHQWPATLVQPVGSPLSLECTVEGTSNPNLYWYRQAAGRGLQLLFYSVGIGQISSEVPQNLSASRPQDRQFILSSKKLLLSDSGFYLCAWSIAGTEAFFGQGTRLTVV.

This clone was found once. CDR3 loop: CASSFQGGEQYF. The CDR3 DNA reads as TGTGCCAGCAGTTTTCAAGGGGGCGAGCAGTACTTC. This chain uses TRBV27 with TRBJ2-7; maybe TRBD1 (6 bases). The germline CDR1 and CDR2 sequences are MNHEY and SMNVEV (reference sequence). CDR3 length equals 12 residues. Between the trimmed V and J ends, which lost 3 bases and 6 bases, there was a span of 9 bases.

The chain has TRBV5-1 and TRBJ1-1; D is unresolved. Germline V gene lookup returns CDR1 SGHRS and CDR2 YFSETQ. The CDR3 loop spans 15 amino acids. V was clipped by 1 base and J by 1 base, with 11 bases between them. CDR3 nucleotides: TGCGCCAGCAGCTTGTCCTTTGCAGGGAACACTGAAGCTTTCTTT. Translation gives CASSLSFAGNTEAFF.

The J gene is TRBJ1-1, the V gene TRBV5-1; perhaps TRBD1 as D (5 bases). V was clipped by 6 bases and J by 0 bases, with 15 bases between them. CDR1 is SGHRS and CDR2 is YFSETQ in the germline V gene. The CDR3 runs to 15 residues. Here the CDR3 DNA reads TGCGCCAGCACCCCGGTCGGGGGTATGAACACTGAAGCTTTCTTT. Its protein is CASTPVGGMNTEAFF.

With regard to this clone: Other DNA sequences in this specimen translate into the identical CDR3. V and J are TRBV27 and TRBJ1-5; D gene unclear. Germline V CDR1 and CDR2: MNHEY, SMNVEV (reference sequence). The CDR3 loop spans 14 amino acids. The ends were cut back, 2 bases at V and 3 bases at J, with 8 bases in the middle. Here the CDR3 reads CASSLRGSNQPQHF. CDR3 in DNA: TGTGCCAGCAGTTTACGAGGGTCCAATCAGCCCCAGCATTTT.

The table lists this clone with a few counts. The CDR3 DNA is TGTGCCAGCAGTTTAAAGGGGGGGATTAGCAATCAGCCCCAGCATTTT. Amino acid sequence: CASSLKGGISNQPQHF. The genes are TRBV28 and TRBJ1-5; the D gene is possibly TRBD1 (6 bases). From germline, CDR1 is MDHEN and CDR2 SYDVKM. The CDR3 extends over 16 amino acids. Between the trimmed V and J ends, which lost 2 bases and 0 bases, there was a span of 11 bases. The complete variable domain, with remaining parts taken from reference TRBV28 and TRBJ1-5, reads DVKVTQSSRYLVKRTGEKVFLECVQDMDHENMFWYRQDPGLGLRLIYFSYDVKMKEKGDIPEGYSVSREKKERFSLILESASTNQTSMYLCASSLKGGISNQPQHFGDGTRLSIL.

V gene TRBV29-1 combines with J gene TRBJ2-1, with 11 bases aligning to TRBD2. The V and J ends lost 1 base and 7 bases, in that order; junction bases with no gene match: 12. Germline assignment: CDR1 SQVTM and CDR2 ANQGSEA. This CDR3 contains 17 residues. The CDR3 sequence is CSVEVTSGSSAWNEQFF. The CDR3 region has the DNA TGCAGCGTTGAAGTTACTAGCGGGAGCTCCGCCTGGAATGAGCAGTTCTTC.

This chain links TRBV27 with TRBJ1-6, with D unresolved. Per germline, CDR1 MNHEY and CDR2 SMNVEV (reference sequence). The V end lost 0 bases, the J end lost 5 bases, and 5 bases lay between the germline ends. The CDR3 has 14 amino acids. CDR3 in amino acids: CASSLSADNSPLHF. The CDR3 DNA reads as TGTGCCAGCAGTTTATCGGCAGATAATTCACCCCTCCACTTT.

The J gene is TRBJ2-1, the V gene TRBV19; 13 bases are shared with TRBD2. The CDR3 is 17 amino acids. Germline V gives CDR1 LNHDA, CDR2 SQIVND (reference sequence). J gave up 4 bases and V 3 bases, and 6 bases lay outside the gene matches. The CDR3 DNA follows: TGTGCCAGTAGTATCGGACTAGCGGGAGCCTGGTACAATGAGCAGTTCTTC. Translating gives CASSIGLAGAWYNEQFF.

The rearrangement links TRBV7-9 to TRBJ2-3; tentative D call: TRBD2 (5 bases). V gave up 1 base and J gave up 5 bases, with 13 bases separating them. From germline, CDR1 is SEHNR and CDR2 FQNEAQ (reference sequence). The CDR3 runs 15 residues. CDR3 loop: CASSLVLPGKDTQYF. The CDR3 DNA is TGTGCCAGCAGCTTAGTTTTACCGGGGAAAGATACGCAGTATTTT.

This chain links TRBV6-6 with TRBJ2-3, with a tentative D call TRBD2 (6 bases). Per the germline V gene, CDR1 is MNHNY and CDR2 is SVGAGI (reference sequence). The CDR3 loop spans 15 amino acids. V was shortened by 7 bases and J by 0 bases, with 14 bases between the two germline ends. This CDR3 is CASTNGRFSTDTQYF. The DNA for the CDR3 is TGTGCCAGCACCAACGGGAGATTTAGCACAGATACGCAGTATTTT.

The V gene is TRBV7-8, the J gene TRBJ2-3, with D possibly being TRBD2 (5 bases). The CDR3 runs to 18 residues. V was pared by 5 bases and J by 2 bases, with 23 bases between. Germline V gene lookup returns CDR1 SGHVS and CDR2 FQNEAQ. The CDR3 sequence: CASSHPEGSGKVTDTQYF. CDR3 coding DNA: TGTGCCAGCAGCCACCCTGAGGGATCGGGCAAGGTCACAGATACGCAGTATTTT.

CDR3 nucleotides: TGTGCCAGCAGTTTAATTCAGGGGGTGGCCACCGGGGAGCTGTTTTTT. This encodes CASSLIQGVATGELFF. V gene TRBV27 combines with J gene TRBJ2-2; 7 nucleotides align to TRBD1. The junction had 7 bases not matched to a gene; V was cut back by 2 bases and J by 4 bases. CDR1 and CDR2 (germline): MNHEY, SMNVEV (reference sequence). This CDR3 has 16 amino acids.

This chain connects TRBV15 to TRBJ1-5, with D perhaps TRBD1 (6 bases). V lost 5 bases and J lost 7, with 15 bases in between. Germline-derived CDR1 and CDR2 are LNHNV and YYDKDF (reference sequence). CDR3 length: 14 amino acids. The chain's CDR3 is CATSDVQGGQPQHF. In nucleotides, the CDR3 is TGTGCCACCAGCGACGTACAGGGTGGCCAGCCCCAGCATTTT.

This clone was seen only once. The chain combines TRBV27 with TRBJ1-4; TRBD1 aligns across 7 bases. CDR1 is MNHEY, CDR2 SMNVEV, per germline (reference sequence). After removal of 6 bases from V and 7 bases from J, the junction contained 8 bases not matched to a gene. There are 14 residues in the CDR3. Here the CDR3 reads CASRGARGREKLFF. DNA for the CDR3: TGTGCCAGCAGGGGAGCGAGGGGGCGTGAAAAACTGTTTTTT.